The 24 T cell receptor beta chains listed next were all sequenced from one sample in a study of T cells after yellow fever vaccination. One entry per CDR3 protein results from TCRdb running MiXCR on the 5' RACE reads. The profile covers about 30,000 distinct CDR3 sequences, with roughly 5.9% appearing a single time and around 25% taken by the ten largest. This material consisted of PBMCs, either bulk or a sorted T-cell subset (CD4+, CD8+, memory, or dextramer-sorted; not recorded which), taken on the day of the yellow fever booster vaccination. The source of these receptors is a man aged 25 to 40 who received the YFV17D yellow fever vaccine.

This clonotype was picked up a small number of times. The genes are TRBV6-1 and TRBJ2-7; 13 bases are a match to TRBD2. The V gene's germline CDR1 is MNHNS and CDR2 SASEGT. V trimming: 7 bases; J trimming: 1 base; junction bases outside the gene matches: 16. CDR3 length equals 19 residues. In DNA form, the CDR3 reads TGTGCCAGCAACGAAAGGTTAGGGTTACTAGCGGGAGGGTCCTACGAGCAGTACTTC. Translation gives CASNERLGLLAGGSYEQYF.

The chain uses TRBV7-2 and TRBJ1-1; D not resolved. The CDR3 loop spans 15 amino acids. V gave up 1 base and J gave up 0 bases, with 9 bases separating them. Germline assignment: CDR1 SGHTA and CDR2 FQGNSA. The chain's CDR3 is CASSLVRQLNTEAFF. CDR3 DNA: TGTGCCAGCAGCTTAGTGAGGCAGCTGAACACTGAAGCTTTCTTT.

This clonotype appeared many times. V usage is TRBV2 and J usage is TRBJ1-2, with TRBD1 matching 8 bases. The V gene end was trimmed by 5 bases and the J gene end by 1 base; junction bases not matched to a gene: 6. The CDR3 is 15 amino acids. Germline V gene sequence: CDR1 SNHLY, CDR2 FYNNEI. DNA for the CDR3: TGTGCCAGCAGTCCCCGGGACAGGCTTAACTATGGCTACACCTTC. It encodes CASSPRDRLNYGYTF.

Only a few counts were recorded for this clonotype. The rearrangement uses TRBV7-2 and TRBJ1-1; D uncertain. V lost 3 bases to trimming and J lost 1 base, with 6 bases between them. Germline V gene sequence: CDR1 SGHTA, CDR2 FQGNSA. CDR3 length: 13 residues. The DNA for the CDR3 is TGTGCCAGCAGCTTCGGCCGGAACACTGAAGCTTTCTTT. This gives the protein CASSFGRNTEAFF.

This clonotype was detected only a few times. The rearrangement uses TRBV6-1 and TRBJ2-1, with D maybe TRBD1 (6 bases). CDR1 is MNHNS and CDR2 is SASEGT in the germline V gene. V was pared by 11 bases and J by 0 bases, with 11 bases between. The CDR3 is 13 residues long. For the CDR3, the DNA is TGTGCCGGACAGAGGAGCTCCTACAATGAGCAGTTCTTC. Its protein is CAGQRSSYNEQFF.

This chain uses TRBV6-2 or TRBV6-3 with TRBJ1-1; D ambiguous. Germline V gene sequence: CDR1 MNHEY, CDR2 SVGEGT. The CDR3 covers 13 residues. V gave up 5 bases and J gave up 1 base, with 8 bases separating them. The CDR3 reads CASSRTANTEAFF. The DNA of the CDR3 is TGTGCCAGCAGTAGGACGGCGAACACTGAAGCTTTCTTT.

This clonotype showed up many times. The V gene is TRBV5-5, the J gene TRBJ2-3, with 11 bases matching TRBD2. V trimming: 4 bases; J trimming: 5 bases; junction bases outside the gene matches: 6. Looked up from germline, CDR1 is SGHKS and CDR2 is YYEKEE (reference sequence). The CDR3 totals 15 residues. The CDR3, as DNA: TGTGCCAGCAGCGGTACCGGGACTAGCGGAGATACGCAGTATTTT. Translated: CASSGTGTSGDTQYF.

Only a few counts were recorded for this clonotype. The chain joins TRBV5-4 to TRBJ2-3, with D uncertain. CDR3 length: 17 amino acids. V gave up 0 bases and J gave up 2 bases, with 16 bases separating them. Per the germline V gene, CDR1 is SGHNT and CDR2 is YYREEE (reference sequence). For the CDR3, the DNA is TGTGCCAGCAGCTTGGCCGCACTTACCCACTCCACAGATACGCAGTATTTT. Translated: CASSLAALTHSTDTQYF.

This clonotype was recorded many times. V usage is TRBV20-1 and J usage is TRBJ1-2, with 7 nucleotides matching TRBD1. CDR3 length: 11 amino acids. Germline V gene sequence: CDR1 DFQATT, CDR2 SNEGSKA (reference sequence). CDR3 amino acids: CRAQGEYGYTF. CDR3 nucleotide sequence: TGCAGGGCCCAGGGGGAATATGGCTACACCTTC.

This clonotype was seen ten or more times. The rearrangement links TRBV5-5 to TRBJ2-2; D is uncertain. V lost 5 bases to trimming and J lost 7 bases, with 9 bases between them. Germline CDR1 and CDR2: SGHKS and YYEKEE (reference sequence). The CDR3 contains 12 residues. This CDR3 reads CASSFNGGELFF. In nucleotides, the CDR3 is TGTGCCAGCAGTTTTAACGGCGGGGAGCTGTTTTTT. The full variable domain, its missing parts supplied by reference TRBV5-5 and TRBJ2-2, is DAGVTQSPTHLIKTRGQQVTLRCSPISGHKSVSWYQQVLGQGPQFIFQYYEKEERGRGNFPDRFSARQFPNYSSELNVNALLLGDSALYLCASSFNGGELFFGEGSRLTVL.

The gene calls are TRBV4-2 and TRBJ1-6, with 9 bases matching TRBD1. V was pared by 8 bases and J by 5 bases, with 10 bases of the junction left unmatched. This CDR3 has 16 residues. The germline V gene encodes CDR1 LGHNA and CDR2 YNFKEQ. CDR3 in amino acids: CASRTDRGIDNSPLHF. The CDR3 coding sequence is TGTGCCAGCCGCACGGACAGGGGTATTGATAATTCACCCCTCCACTTT.

This clonotype was counted between two and nine times. This chain connects TRBV7-9 to TRBJ2-4; D gene unclear. The CDR3 length is 17 residues. Deletions cut 4 bases from V and 0 bases from J, with 16 bases between. Per the germline V gene, CDR1 is SEHNR and CDR2 is FQNEAQ (reference sequence). The CDR3 spells CASSSHPGNLAKNIQYF. The DNA for the CDR3 is TGTGCCAGCAGCTCCCATCCCGGAAACCTAGCCAAAAACATTCAGTACTTC.

This clonotype was found many times. V gene TRBV12-3 or TRBV12-4 combines with J gene TRBJ2-7, with D possibly matching TRBD2 (5 bases). Trimming pared 7 bases from V and 2 bases from J, leaving 15 bases between. This CDR3 spans 14 amino acids. CDR3 sequence: CASTAGGGTYEQYF. The CDR3 DNA is TGTGCCAGCACGGCGGGCGGCGGAACCTACGAGCAGTACTTC.

This clonotype was counted many times. The chain combines TRBV5-6 with TRBJ2-5; 8 nucleotides line up with TRBD2. V trimming: 7 bases; J trimming: 3 bases; junction bases outside the gene matches: 2. Germline V gene lookup returns CDR1 SGHDT and CDR2 YYEEEE. The CDR3 is 12 residues long. In DNA form, the CDR3 reads TGTGCCAGCTTACTAGCGGAAGAGACCCAGTACTTC. Its translation is CASLLAEETQYF.

The rearrangement uses TRBV20-1 and TRBJ2-5; 12 bases fit TRBD2. The CDR3 runs to 15 residues. Trimming at V came to 5 bases and at J to 4 bases, leaving 8 bases not matched to a gene. From germline, CDR1 is DFQATT and CDR2 SNEGSKA (reference sequence). The CDR3: CSAALTSGRRETQYF. For the CDR3, the DNA is TGCAGTGCTGCGCTTACTAGCGGGAGGAGAGAGACCCAGTACTTC.

This clonotype was counted between two and nine times. J is TRBJ1-5 and V is TRBV30; no clear D gene. With 1 base removed from V and 3 bases from J, the gap between germline ends came to 10 bases. This CDR3 is built from 14 residues. Per germline, CDR1 GTSNPN and CDR2 SVGIG (reference sequence). The CDR3 bases are TGTGCCTGGAGTGAGGGCACCTCCAATCAGCCCCAGCATTTT. This gives the protein CAWSEGTSNQPQHF.

This clonotype has at least ten counts. The chain employs TRBV7-8 and TRBJ2-1, with D possibly being TRBD1 (6 bases). The CDR3 covers 15 residues. The germline V and J ends were trimmed by 5 bases and 2 bases, with 13 bases remaining between them. The V gene's germline CDR1 is SGHVS and CDR2 FQNEAQ. CDR3 DNA sequence: TGTGCCAGCAGCCCCGTGGACAGAGCCTACAATGAGCAGTTCTTC. Translating it yields CASSPVDRAYNEQFF.

The chain carries TRBV2 and TRBJ1-1; tentatively, D is TRBD1 (5 bases). The V end was cut by 11 bases, the J end by 1 base, with 26 bases between. The CDR3 has 17 amino acids. CDR1 SNHLY and CDR2 FYNNEI come from the germline V gene. As DNA, the CDR3 is TGTGCCTGCTGTTTAGGGGAGGGGCTCAGAGGGAACACTGAAGCTTTCTTT. Translation gives CACCLGEGLRGNTEAFF.

This clonotype was observed at least ten times. The chain has TRBV20-1 and TRBJ2-7; unclear D gene. V dropped 3 bases and J dropped 0 bases, with 15 bases sitting between them. The germline V gene has CDR1 DFQATT and CDR2 SNEGSKA (reference sequence). The CDR3 is 15 residues long. CDR3 bases: TGCAGTGCTAGTCCGAATCCGTCGAGCTCCTACGAGCAGTACTTC. Its translation: CSASPNPSSSYEQYF.

The chain employs TRBV5-5 and TRBJ2-1; D remains unclear. The CDR3 runs to 12 residues. Trimming removed 6 bases at V and 7 bases at J, with 11 bases between. The germline gives CDR1 SGHKS, CDR2 YYEKEE (reference sequence). CDR3 sequence (DNA): TGTGCCAGCACACCCGAAGGTAATGAGCAGTTCTTC. Amino acids: CASTPEGNEQFF. Supplemented by reference TRBV5-5 and TRBJ2-1, the full variable domain reads DAGVTQSPTHLIKTRGQQVTLRCSPISGHKSVSWYQQVLGQGPQFIFQYYEKEERGRGNFPDRFSARQFPNYSSELNVNALLLGDSALYLCASTPEGNEQFFGPGTRLTVL.

This clonotype was recorded at least ten times. V gene TRBV27 combines with J gene TRBJ2-2, with D possibly being TRBD2 (5 bases). V dropped 8 bases and J dropped 4 bases, with 26 bases sitting between them. CDR3 length equals 18 residues. Per germline, CDR1 MNHEY and CDR2 SMNVEV (reference sequence). The CDR3 region is CASYPIAFLAIGTGELFF. The DNA for the CDR3 is TGTGCCAGCTATCCAATAGCCTTTTTAGCGATTGGCACCGGGGAGCTGTTTTTT.

As for this clonotype: A much more abundant neighbour one base away suggests this may be a read error. CDR3 region: CASSPSGTEAFF. The CDR3 region has the DNA TGTGCCAGCTCACCATCGGGCACTGAAGCTTTCTTT. The J gene is TRBJ1-1, the V gene TRBV18, with D uncertain. Germline-derived CDR1 and CDR2 are KGHSH and LQKENI. V shed 2 bases and J shed 4 bases, with 5 bases lying between them. The CDR3 has 12 residues.

This clonotype was counted at least ten times. V is TRBV27 and J is TRBJ2-7; 11 nucleotides agree with TRBD2. The germline gives CDR1 MNHEY, CDR2 SMNVEV (reference sequence). This CDR3 is 14 amino acids long. The V and J ends lost 6 bases and 5 bases, in that order; junction bases with no gene match: 6. The CDR3 here is CASRVLAGVHEQYF. The DNA for the CDR3 is TGTGCCAGCAGGGTACTAGCGGGAGTTCACGAGCAGTACTTC.

This clonotype was seen a handful of times. The V and J genes are TRBV20-1 and TRBJ2-1, with 7 bases aligning to TRBD2. Germline CDR1 and CDR2: DFQATT and SNEGSKA (reference sequence). The junction had 12 bases not matched to a gene; V was cut back by 5 bases and J by 5 bases. This CDR3 region has 15 residues. CDR3 residues: CSAPPASGINNEQFF. CDR3 DNA sequence: TGCAGTGCTCCTCCCGCCAGCGGGATAAACAATGAGCAGTTCTTC.